The present entry profiles one T cell receptor beta chain with its context. Its antigen is undetermined. This entry comes from a study of cytomegalovirus exposure and HLA in healthy donors. Findings and caveats of the study: Earlier findings revealed that most TCR beta V segments proved productive either about 87% or about 30% of the time. HLA-A and HLA-B allele assignments for most subjects were reportedly predicted accurately using TCR beta sequences.

The PCR ran on 60 Vbeta and 13 Jbeta primers. Source study methods: In a later analysis, about 9.9 million of 83 million or so unique beta chains occurred in at least two donors. Sequencing used immunoSEQ multiplex PCR; TCRdb keeps in-frame clones, though not all of them. V, J and clone size are those of that table, while D and trimming were read from the DNA. The sample carries 100,000 to 150,000 clones, approximately 69% recorded once. In germline, CDR1 is SEHNR, CDR2 FQNEAQ (reference sequence). The J segment lost 2 bases and the V segment lost 1 base, leaving 8 bases of the junction unmatched. The CDR3 is 17 residues long. Participants comprised healthy donors of bone marrow.

Sequences were obtained from PBMCs. The V call is TRBV7-9, the J call TRBJ2-1, with 7 bases that match TRBD1. The TCR comes from a man aged 35-49 years in good health and CMV-seropositive. This CDR3 is CASSLEGRQGPYNEQFF. DNA for the CDR3: TGTGCCAGCAGCTTAGAGGGGAGACAGGGACCCTACAATGAGCAGTTCTTC. Based on the CDR3 plus reference TRBV7-9 and TRBJ2-1, the full variable domain is DTGVSQNPRHKITKRGQNVTFRCDPISEHNRLYWYRQTLGQGPEFLTYFQNEAQLEKSRLLSDRFSAERPKGSFSTLEIQRTEQGDSAMYLCASSLEGRQGPYNEQFFGPGTRLTVL.